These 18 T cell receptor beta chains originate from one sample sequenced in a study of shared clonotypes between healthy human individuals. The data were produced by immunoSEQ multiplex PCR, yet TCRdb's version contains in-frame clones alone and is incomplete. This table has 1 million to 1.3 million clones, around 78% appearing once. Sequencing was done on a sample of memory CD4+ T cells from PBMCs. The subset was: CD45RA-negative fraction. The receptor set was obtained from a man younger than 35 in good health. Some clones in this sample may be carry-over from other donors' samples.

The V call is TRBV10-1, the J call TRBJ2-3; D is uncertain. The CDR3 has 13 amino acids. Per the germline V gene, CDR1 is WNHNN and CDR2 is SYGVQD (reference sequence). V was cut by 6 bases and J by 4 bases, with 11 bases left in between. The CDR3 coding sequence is TGCGCCAGCAGCTTCGGGCCAGCAGATACGCAGTATTTT. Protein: CASSFGPADTQYF.

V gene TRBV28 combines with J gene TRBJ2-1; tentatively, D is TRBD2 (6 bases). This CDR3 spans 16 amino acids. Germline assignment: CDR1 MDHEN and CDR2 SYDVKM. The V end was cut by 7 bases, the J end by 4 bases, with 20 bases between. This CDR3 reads CASKGGGQNVYNEQFF. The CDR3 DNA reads TGTGCCAGCAAGGGAGGTGGACAAAATGTTTACAATGAGCAGTTCTTC. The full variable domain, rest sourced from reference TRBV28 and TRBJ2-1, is DVKVTQSSRYLVKRTGEKVFLECVQDMDHENMFWYRQDPGLGLRLIYFSYDVKMKEKGDIPEGYSVSREKKERFSLILESASTNQTSMYLCASKGGGQNVYNEQFFGPGTRLTVL.

CDR3 sequence (DNA): TGTGCCAGCAGTCCGGGACCTACGGTCGTGGTGCGAGCCAAAAACATTCAGTACTTC. Protein product: CASSPGPTVVVRAKNIQYF. This chain uses TRBV27 with TRBJ2-4; either TRBD1 or TRBD2 may supply D (5 bases each). Germline lookup yields CDR1 MNHEY and CDR2 SMNVEV (reference sequence). The CDR3 extends over 19 amino acids. The V and J ends lost 5 bases and 0 bases respectively, with 23 bases between them.

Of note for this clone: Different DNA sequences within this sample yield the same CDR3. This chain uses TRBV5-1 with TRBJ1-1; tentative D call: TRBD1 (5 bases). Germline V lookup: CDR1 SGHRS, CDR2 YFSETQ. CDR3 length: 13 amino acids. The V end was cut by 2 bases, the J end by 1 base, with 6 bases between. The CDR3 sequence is CASSFGTNTEAFF. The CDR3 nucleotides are TGCGCCAGCAGCTTTGGGACGAACACTGAAGCTTTCTTT.

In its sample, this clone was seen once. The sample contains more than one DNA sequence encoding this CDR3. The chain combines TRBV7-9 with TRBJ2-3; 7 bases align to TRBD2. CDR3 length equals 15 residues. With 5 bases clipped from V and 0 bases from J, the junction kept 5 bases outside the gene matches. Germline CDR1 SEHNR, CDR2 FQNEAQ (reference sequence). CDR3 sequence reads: CASSPGAGSTDTQYF. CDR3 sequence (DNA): TGTGCCAGCAGCCCAGGAGCGGGGAGCACAGATACGCAGTATTTT.

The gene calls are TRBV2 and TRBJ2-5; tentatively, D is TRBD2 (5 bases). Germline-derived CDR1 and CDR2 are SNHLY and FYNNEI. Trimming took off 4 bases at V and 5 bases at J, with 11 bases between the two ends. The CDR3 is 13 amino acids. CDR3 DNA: TGTGCCAGCAGTGGGACTCCTCGGGAGACCCAGTACTTC. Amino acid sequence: CASSGTPRETQYF.

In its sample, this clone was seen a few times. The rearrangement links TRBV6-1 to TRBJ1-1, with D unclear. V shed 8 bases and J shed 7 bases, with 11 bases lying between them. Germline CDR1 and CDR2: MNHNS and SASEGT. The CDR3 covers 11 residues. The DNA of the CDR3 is TGTGCCAGCGGGTTAGAGAGTGAAGCTTTCTTT. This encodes CASGLESEAFF.

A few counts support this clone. The DNA of the CDR3 is TGTGCCAGCAGACCCCAGGTGCCCACCTACGAGCAGTACTTC. Protein sequence: CASRPQVPTYEQYF. This chain joins TRBV27 and TRBJ2-7, with no clear D. The CDR3 is made up of 14 amino acids. Germline-derived CDR1 and CDR2 are MNHEY and SMNVEV (reference sequence). With 6 bases removed from V and 2 bases from J, the gap between germline ends came to 14 bases.

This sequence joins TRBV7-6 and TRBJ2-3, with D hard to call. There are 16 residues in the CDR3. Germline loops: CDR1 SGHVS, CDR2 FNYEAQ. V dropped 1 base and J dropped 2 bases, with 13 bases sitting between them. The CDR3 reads CASSLEATVPTDTQYF. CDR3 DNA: TGTGCCAGCAGCTTAGAGGCCACCGTCCCCACAGATACGCAGTATTTT.

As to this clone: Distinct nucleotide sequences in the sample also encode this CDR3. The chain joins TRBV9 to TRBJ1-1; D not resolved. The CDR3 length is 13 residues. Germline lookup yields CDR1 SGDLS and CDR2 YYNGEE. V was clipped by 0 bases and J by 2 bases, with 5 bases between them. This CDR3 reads CASSVDGNTEAFF. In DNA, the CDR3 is TGTGCCAGCAGCGTAGACGGAAACACTGAAGCTTTCTTT.

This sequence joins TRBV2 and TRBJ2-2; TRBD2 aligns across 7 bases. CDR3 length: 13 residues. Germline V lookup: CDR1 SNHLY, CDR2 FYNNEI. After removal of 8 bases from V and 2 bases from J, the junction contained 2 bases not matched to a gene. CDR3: CASGTTNTGELFF. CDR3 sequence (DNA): TGTGCCAGCGGGACTACTAACACCGGGGAGCTGTTTTTT.

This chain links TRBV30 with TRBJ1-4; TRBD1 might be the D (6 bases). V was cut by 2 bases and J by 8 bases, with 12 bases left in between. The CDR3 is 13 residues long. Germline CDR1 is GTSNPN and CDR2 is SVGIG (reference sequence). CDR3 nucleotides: TGTGCCTGGAGTCCCAGGAGGGGGGAAAAACTGTTTTTT. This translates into CAWSPRRGEKLFF.

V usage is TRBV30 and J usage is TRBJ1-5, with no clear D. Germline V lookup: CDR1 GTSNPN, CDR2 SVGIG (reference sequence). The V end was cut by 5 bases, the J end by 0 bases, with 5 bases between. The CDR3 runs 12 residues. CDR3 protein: CAWDFSNQPQHF. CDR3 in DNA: TGTGCCTGGGACTTTAGCAATCAGCCCCAGCATTTT.

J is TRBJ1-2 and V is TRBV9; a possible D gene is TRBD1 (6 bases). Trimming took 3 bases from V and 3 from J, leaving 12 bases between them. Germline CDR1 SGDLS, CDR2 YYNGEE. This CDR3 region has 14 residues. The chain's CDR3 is CASSAQTGDYGYTF. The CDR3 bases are TGTGCCAGCAGCGCTCAGACAGGAGACTATGGCTACACCTTC.

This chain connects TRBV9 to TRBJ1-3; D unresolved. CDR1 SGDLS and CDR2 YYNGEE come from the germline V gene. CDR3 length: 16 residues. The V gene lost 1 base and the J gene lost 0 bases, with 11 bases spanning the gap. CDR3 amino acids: CASSVIGGLSGNTIYF. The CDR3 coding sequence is TGTGCCAGCAGCGTAATAGGAGGGCTCTCTGGAAACACCATATATTTT.

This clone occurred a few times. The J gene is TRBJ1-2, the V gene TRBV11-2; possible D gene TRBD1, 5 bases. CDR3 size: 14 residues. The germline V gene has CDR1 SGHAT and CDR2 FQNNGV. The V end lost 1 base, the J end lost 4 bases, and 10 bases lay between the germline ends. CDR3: CASSLVRDGYGYTF. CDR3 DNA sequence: TGTGCCAGCAGCTTAGTCCGGGACGGCTATGGCTACACCTTC.

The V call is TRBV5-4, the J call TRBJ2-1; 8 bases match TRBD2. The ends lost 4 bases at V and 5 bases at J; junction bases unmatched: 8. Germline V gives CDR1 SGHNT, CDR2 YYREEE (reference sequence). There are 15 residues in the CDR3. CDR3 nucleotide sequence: TGTGCCAGCAGCCTCAGGGTTAGCGGGAACAATGAGCAGTTCTTC. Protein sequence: CASSLRVSGNNEQFF.

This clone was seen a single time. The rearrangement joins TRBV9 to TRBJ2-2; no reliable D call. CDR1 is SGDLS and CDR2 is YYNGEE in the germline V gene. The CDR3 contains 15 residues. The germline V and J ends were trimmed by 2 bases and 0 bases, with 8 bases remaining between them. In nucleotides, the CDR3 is TGTGCCAGCAGCGTGTTCGGTGCGAACACCGGGGAGCTGTTTTTT. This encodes CASSVFGANTGELFF.